This T cell receptor beta chain originates from a study of CD8+ T cells in alopecia areata. Overall study results and limits: TCR sharing was clearer in mice than between patients, perhaps partly owing to patient HLA diversity.

cDNA reverse transcribed from extracted RNA served as the sequencing template. This table comes from immunoSEQ multiplex PCR, and its TCRdb copy is limited to in-frame clones, with some not included. The data contain roughly 130,000 clones, 45% to 65% of them singletons. The germline CDR1 and CDR2 sequences are PRHDT and FYEKMQ (reference sequence). The CDR3 consists of 18 residues. V shed 5 bases, J shed 6 bases, and the junction held 19 bases outside the gene matches. About this clone itself: Its specificity is unknown.

Specimen: CD4+ T cells sorted from blood, collected at week 0. This clonotype originated in a human donor with alopecia areata. The rearrangement joins TRBV13 to TRBJ1-2, with 9 bases lining up with TRBD1. CDR3 in DNA: TGTGCCAGCAGCCCGCGGCCCGTCCCTGGACAGGGGTATAATGGCTACACCTTC. It specifies CASSPRPVPGQGYNGYTF.